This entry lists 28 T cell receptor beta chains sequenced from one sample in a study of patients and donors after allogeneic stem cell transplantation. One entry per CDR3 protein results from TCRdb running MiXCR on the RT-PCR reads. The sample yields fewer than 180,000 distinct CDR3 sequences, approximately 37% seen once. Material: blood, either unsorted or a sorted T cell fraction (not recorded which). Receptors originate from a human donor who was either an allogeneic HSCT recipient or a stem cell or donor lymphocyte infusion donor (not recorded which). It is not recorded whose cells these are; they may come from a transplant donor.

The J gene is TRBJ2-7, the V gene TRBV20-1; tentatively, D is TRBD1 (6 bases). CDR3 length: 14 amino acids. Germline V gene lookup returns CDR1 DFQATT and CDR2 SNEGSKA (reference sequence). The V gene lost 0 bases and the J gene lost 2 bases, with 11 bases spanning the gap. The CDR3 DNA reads TGCAGTGCTAGAGATCAGGGGAGTACCTACGAGCAGTACTTC. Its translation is CSARDQGSTYEQYF.

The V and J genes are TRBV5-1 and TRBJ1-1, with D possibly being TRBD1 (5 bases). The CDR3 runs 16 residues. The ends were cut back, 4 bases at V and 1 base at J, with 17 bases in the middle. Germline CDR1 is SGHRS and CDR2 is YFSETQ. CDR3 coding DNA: TGCGCCAGCAGCCCCCCCCCACAGGATTCGAACACTGAAGCTTTCTTT. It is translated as CASSPPPQDSNTEAFF.

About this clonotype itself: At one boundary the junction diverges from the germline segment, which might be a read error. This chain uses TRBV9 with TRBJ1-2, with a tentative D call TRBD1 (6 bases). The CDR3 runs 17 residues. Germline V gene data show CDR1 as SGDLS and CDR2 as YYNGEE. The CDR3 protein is CASSIPRRGTLNYCYTF. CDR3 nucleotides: TGTGCCAGCAGCATCCCCAGGAGGGGGACTCTTAACTATTGCTACACCTTC.

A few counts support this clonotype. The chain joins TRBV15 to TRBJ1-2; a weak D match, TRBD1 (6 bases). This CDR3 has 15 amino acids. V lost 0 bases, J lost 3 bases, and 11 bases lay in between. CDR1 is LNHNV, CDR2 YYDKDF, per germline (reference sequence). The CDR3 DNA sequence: TGTGCCACCAGCAGAGAACAGGGTCCTTACTATGGCTACACCTTC. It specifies CATSREQGPYYGYTF.

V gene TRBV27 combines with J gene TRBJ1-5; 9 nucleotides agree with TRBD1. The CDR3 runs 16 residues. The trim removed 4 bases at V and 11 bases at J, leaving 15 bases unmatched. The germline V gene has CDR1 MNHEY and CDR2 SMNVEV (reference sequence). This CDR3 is CASSSRQGGPSVTQHF. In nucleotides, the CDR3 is TGTGCCAGCAGTTCCCGACAGGGGGGCCCCTCAGTGACCCAGCATTTT.

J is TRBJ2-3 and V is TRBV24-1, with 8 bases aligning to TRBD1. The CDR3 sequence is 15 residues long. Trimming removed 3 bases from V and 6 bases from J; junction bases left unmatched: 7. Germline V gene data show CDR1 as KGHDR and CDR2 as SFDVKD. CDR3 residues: CATSDADRARDTQYF. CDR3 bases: TGTGCCACCAGTGATGCGGACAGGGCGCGGGATACGCAGTATTTT.

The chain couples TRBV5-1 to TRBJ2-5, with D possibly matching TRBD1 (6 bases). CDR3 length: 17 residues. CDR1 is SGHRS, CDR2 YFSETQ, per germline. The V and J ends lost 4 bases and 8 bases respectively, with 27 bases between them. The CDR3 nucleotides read TGCGCCAGCAGCCAGGACAGACCAGAAAACGGAAAGAAAACCCAGTACTTC. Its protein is CASSQDRPENGKKTQYF.

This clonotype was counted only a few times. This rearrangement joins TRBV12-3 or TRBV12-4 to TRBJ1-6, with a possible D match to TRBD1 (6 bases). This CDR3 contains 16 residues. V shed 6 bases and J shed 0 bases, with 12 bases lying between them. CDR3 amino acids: CASSPTGSSYNSPLHF. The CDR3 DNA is TGTGCCAGCAGCCCTACAGGGAGCTCCTATAATTCACCCCTCCACTTT.

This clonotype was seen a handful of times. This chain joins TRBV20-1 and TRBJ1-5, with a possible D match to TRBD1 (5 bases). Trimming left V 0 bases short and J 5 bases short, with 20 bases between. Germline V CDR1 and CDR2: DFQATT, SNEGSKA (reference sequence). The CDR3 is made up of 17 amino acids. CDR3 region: CSARDLHWGREDQPQHF. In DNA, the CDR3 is TGCAGTGCTAGAGACCTCCACTGGGGCAGGGAGGATCAGCCCCAGCATTTT.

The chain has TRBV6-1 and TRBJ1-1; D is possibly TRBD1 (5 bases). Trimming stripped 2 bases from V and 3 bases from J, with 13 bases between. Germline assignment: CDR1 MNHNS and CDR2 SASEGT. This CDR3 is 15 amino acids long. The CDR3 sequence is CASSELQGRDTEAFF. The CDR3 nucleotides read TGTGCCAGCAGTGAACTTCAGGGACGAGACACTGAAGCTTTCTTT.

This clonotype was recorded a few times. In nucleotides, the CDR3 is TGTGCCATCAGACAGGGAGGTGGCTACACCTTC. Protein: CAIRQGGGYTF. V is TRBV10-3 and J is TRBJ1-2, with TRBD1 as a possible D gene (6 bases). This CDR3 is built from 11 residues. Germline CDR1 is ENHRY and CDR2 is SYGVKD. Trimming left V 6 bases short and J 7 bases short, with 9 bases between.

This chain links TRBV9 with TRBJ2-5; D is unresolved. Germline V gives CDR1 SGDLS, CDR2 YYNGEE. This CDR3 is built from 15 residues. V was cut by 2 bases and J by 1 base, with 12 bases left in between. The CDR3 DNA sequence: TGTGCCAGCAGCGTCAATCCGGGCAGCCAAGAGACCCAGTACTTC. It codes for CASSVNPGSQETQYF.

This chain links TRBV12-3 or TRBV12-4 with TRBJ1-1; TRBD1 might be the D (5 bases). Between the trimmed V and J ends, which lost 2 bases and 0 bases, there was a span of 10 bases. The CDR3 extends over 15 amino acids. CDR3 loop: CASSLPDSLNTEAFF. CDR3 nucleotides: TGTGCCAGCAGTTTACCTGACAGCCTGAACACTGAAGCTTTCTTT.

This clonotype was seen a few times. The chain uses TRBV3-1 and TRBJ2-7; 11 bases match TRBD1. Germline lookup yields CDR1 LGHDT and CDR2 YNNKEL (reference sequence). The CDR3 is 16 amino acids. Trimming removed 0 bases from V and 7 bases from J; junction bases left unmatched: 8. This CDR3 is CASSQDHGTGGREQYF. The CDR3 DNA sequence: TGTGCCAGCAGCCAAGATCATGGGACAGGGGGAAGGGAGCAGTACTTC.

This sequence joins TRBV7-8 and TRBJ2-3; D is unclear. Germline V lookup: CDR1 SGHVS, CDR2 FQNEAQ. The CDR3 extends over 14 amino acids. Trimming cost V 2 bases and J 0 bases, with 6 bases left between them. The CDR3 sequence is CASSLSRSTDTQYF. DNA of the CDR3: TGTGCCAGCAGCTTAAGTCGAAGCACAGATACGCAGTATTTT.

In DNA, the CDR3 is TGCGCCAGCAGCCAATTGGGACAGGGGCGAGAAAAACTGTTTTTT. Encoded protein: CASSQLGQGREKLFF. The chain couples TRBV4-3 to TRBJ1-4; 10 bases map to TRBD1. The CDR3 consists of 15 residues. V was pared by 2 bases and J by 8 bases, with 5 bases of the junction left unmatched. Germline CDR1 is LGHNA and CDR2 is YSLEER.

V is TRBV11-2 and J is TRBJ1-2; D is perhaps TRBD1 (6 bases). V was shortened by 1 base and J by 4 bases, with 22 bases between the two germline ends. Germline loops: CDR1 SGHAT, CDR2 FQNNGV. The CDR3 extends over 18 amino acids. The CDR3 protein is CASSLVPAGDADIYGYTF. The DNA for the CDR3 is TGTGCCAGCAGCTTAGTTCCCGCAGGGGATGCGGATATCTATGGCTACACCTTC.

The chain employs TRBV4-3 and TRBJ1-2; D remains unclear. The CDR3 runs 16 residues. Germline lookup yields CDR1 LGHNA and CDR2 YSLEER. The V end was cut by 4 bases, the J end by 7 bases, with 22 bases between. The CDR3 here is CASSPSPDFVGFGYTF. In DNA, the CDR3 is TGCGCCAGCAGCCCCTCACCGGACTTTGTGGGGTTTGGCTACACCTTC.

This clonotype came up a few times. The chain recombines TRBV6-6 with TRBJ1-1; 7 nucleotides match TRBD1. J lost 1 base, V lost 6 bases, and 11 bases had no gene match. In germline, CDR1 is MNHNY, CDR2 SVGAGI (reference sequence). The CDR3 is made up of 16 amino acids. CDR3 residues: CASSRQGWRGNTEAFF. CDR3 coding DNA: TGTGCCAGCAGCCGACAGGGTTGGAGGGGGAACACTGAAGCTTTCTTT.

The CDR3 protein is CASSSSIAPTGTYGYTF. The CDR3 coding sequence is TGTGCCAGCAGCTCATCTATAGCACCTACAGGGACCTATGGCTACACCTTC. J is TRBJ1-2 and V is TRBV7-3; weak D call: TRBD1 (6 bases). Trimming shortened V by 4 bases and J by 4 bases, and 22 bases separated the two germline ends. The CDR3 is 17 residues long. The germline gives CDR1 SGHTA, CDR2 FQGTGA.

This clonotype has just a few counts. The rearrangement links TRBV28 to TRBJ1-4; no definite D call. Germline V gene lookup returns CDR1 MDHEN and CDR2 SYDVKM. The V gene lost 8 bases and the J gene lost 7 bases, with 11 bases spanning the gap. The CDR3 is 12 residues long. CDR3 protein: CASSGDSEKLFF. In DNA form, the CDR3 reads TGTGCCAGCTCCGGGGATAGTGAAAAACTGTTTTTT.

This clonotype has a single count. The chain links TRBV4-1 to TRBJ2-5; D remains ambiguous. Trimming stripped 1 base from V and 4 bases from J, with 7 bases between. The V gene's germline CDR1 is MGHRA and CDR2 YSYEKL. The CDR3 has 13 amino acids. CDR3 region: CASSQAEAETQYF. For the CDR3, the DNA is TGCGCCAGCAGCCAAGCAGAGGCAGAGACCCAGTACTTC.

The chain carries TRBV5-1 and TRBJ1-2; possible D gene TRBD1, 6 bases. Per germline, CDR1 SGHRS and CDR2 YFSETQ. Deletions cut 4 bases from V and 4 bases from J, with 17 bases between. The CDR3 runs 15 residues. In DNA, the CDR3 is TGCGCCAGCAGCCCAGGGACATTCGGAGGCTATGGCTACACCTTC. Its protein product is CASSPGTFGGYGYTF.

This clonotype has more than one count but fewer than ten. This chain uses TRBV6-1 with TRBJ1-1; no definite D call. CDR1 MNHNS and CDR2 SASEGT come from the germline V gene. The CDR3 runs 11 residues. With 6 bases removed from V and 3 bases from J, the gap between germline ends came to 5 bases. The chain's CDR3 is CASSGHTEAFF. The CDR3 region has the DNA TGTGCCAGCAGCGGACACACTGAAGCTTTCTTT.

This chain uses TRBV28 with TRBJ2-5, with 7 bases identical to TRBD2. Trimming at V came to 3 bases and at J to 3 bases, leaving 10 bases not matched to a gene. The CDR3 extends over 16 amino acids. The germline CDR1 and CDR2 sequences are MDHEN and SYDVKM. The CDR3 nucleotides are TGTGCCAGCAGTTTCTGGGTTCGGGGGGAGGAAGAGACCCAGTACTTC. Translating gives CASSFWVRGEEETQYF.

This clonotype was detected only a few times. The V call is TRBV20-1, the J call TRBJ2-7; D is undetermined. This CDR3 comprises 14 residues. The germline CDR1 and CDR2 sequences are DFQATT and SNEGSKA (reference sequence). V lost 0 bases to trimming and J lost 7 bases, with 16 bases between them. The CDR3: CSARDPGASREQYF. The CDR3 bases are TGCAGTGCTAGAGACCCTGGAGCTTCCCGAGAGCAGTACTTC.

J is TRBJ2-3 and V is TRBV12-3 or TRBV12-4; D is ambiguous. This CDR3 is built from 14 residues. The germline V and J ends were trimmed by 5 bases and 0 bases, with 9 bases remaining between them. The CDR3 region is CASSPTASTDTQYF. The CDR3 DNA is TGTGCCAGCAGTCCCACCGCTAGCACAGATACGCAGTATTTT.

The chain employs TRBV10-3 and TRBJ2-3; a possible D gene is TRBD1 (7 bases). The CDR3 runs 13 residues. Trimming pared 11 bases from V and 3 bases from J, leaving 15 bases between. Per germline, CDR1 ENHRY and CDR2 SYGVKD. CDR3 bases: TGTGCCGTCCAGGGGGGCGGTACAGATACGCAGTATTTT. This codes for CAVQGGGTDTQYF.